This T cell receptor (beta chain) was documented in a study of regulatory T cells in long-lasting Graves disease. Assembly of TCR beta libraries relied on iRepertoire HTBI primers together with Arm-PCR of CDR3 regions. From the multiplex PCR reads, TCRdb called clonotypes with MiXCR, one entry per CDR3 protein. This sample has 520,000 or so distinct CDR3 sequences, with 12% found just once. Time point reported: newly diagnosed GD, antithyroid drugs for less than 3 months. Extracted PBMC RNA gave rise to the TCR library. This clonotype was recorded at least ten times. What it binds is not known. V was clipped by 0 bases and J by 5 bases, with 7 bases between them. This CDR3 has 13 amino acids. CDR1 and CDR2 (germline): WSHSY, SAAADI. Broader study findings: Persistent disease showed a preference for TRBV28, TRBJ1-2 and TRBJ2-5.

This sample was also put to use in a study of T cells in Graves' hyperthyroidism and ophthalmopathy. Per that paper: Disease duration under 2 months; hyperthyroidism patients were aged 18 to 65.

The receptor comes from a woman aged 30 to 39 with Graves disease. The chain carries TRBV10-2 and TRBJ1-1; no reliable D call. Here the sequenced sample was peripheral blood mononuclear cells (PBMCs), taken at new diagnosis, from a patient treated with antithyroid drugs. The CDR3 is CASSESVGTEAFF. The CDR3 coding sequence is TGCGCCAGCAGTGAGTCCGTGGGGACTGAAGCTTTCTTT.